This T cell receptor beta chain was captured by sequencing in a study of spatial heterogeneity in lung cancer. Study-wide results and caveats: It was found that expanded intratumoral alpha and beta TCR counts tracked tumor mutation counts. Sequencing reached an estimated coverage of tumor T cells that was only around 7% for alpha chains and around 14% for beta chains.

Time point of the sample: sample taken at primary tumor resection. The sequenced material consisted of unsorted whole RNA from tumor, nontumor lung or frozen PBMC. This clonotype was seen at least ten times. Its antigen is unknown. TCRdb used MiXCR to reprocess the 5' RACE reads, holding one entry per CDR3 protein. The profile shows about 24,000 distinct CDR3 sequences, roughly 10% of them singletons. The germline V gene encodes CDR1 SGHTA and CDR2 FQGNSA. The V and J ends lost 7 bases and 3 bases respectively, with 14 bases between them. CDR3 length: 14 residues. This TCR was sampled from a male donor with early-stage non-small cell lung cancer. The sample consisted of lung tumor tissue, taken at surgery. The chain recombines TRBV7-2 with TRBJ2-3, with D unresolved. This CDR3 reads CASTDYLETDTQYF. Written as DNA, the CDR3 is TGTGCCAGCACCGATTATTTAGAAACAGATACGCAGTATTTT.